These T cell receptor beta chains were read from a single sample in a study of shared T cell receptors in the human thymus. Sequenced by immunoSEQ multiplex PCR; TCRdb stores in-frame clones only, minus some. The data contain about 660,000 clones, over 75% of them singletons. The data also belong to a second study, concerning human thymus T cells.

The sequenced material came from thymocytes. These TCRs come from a boy less than two years old with a congenital heart defect. Each CDR3 is given with its conserved first and last residue. The D gene is left open where the match is weak. Clone size is given for some rows only: seen once, a few or many times, or a class if the clone is expanded.

j_call,v_call,d_call,clone_size,cdr3_nt,cdr3_aa
TRBJ2-7,TRBV30,TRBD2,.,TGTGCCTGGAGTGTACAACTAGCGGAGCCCTACGAGCAGTACTTC,CAWSVQLAEPYEQYF
TRBJ2-7,TRBV19,TRBD2,.,TGTGCCAGTAGTAGGACTAGCAGGCACGAGCAGTACTTC,CASSRTSRHEQYF
TRBJ1-2,TRBV5-6,.,.,TGTGCCAGCAGCTCGGACAGAAACTTCTATGGCTACACCTTC,CASSSDRNFYGYTF
TRBJ2-5,TRBV2,TRBD1,.,TGTGCCAGAATGCCTGGACAGGGTGAAGAGACCCAGTACTTC,CARMPGQGEETQYF
TRBJ2-7,TRBV14,TRBD2,.,TGTGCCAGCAGCTCCAACACTAGCGGGGGGACCTACGAGCAGTACTTC,CASSSNTSGGTYEQYF
TRBJ2-1,TRBV4-3,TRBD2,.,TGCGCCAGCAGCCAAGAGTGGGAGCGGGACTGCCCCTACAATGAGCAGTTCTTC,CASSQEWERDCPYNEQFF
TRBJ1-5,TRBV6-1,TRBD1,.,TGTGCCAGCAGTGACGGGCCGTCACCGGACAGGGAAATCCAGCCCCAGCATTTT,CASSDGPSPDREIQPQHF
TRBJ2-7,TRBV28,.,few,TGTGCCAGCAGTCCCGATTGGGGAGGCGAGCAGTACTTC,CASSPDWGGEQYF
TRBJ2-1,TRBV4-1,.,once,TGCGCCAGCAGCCAAGATCAAGTCTGGGGGGGACACGCCTACAATGAGCAGTTCTTC,CASSQDQVWGGHAYNEQFF
TRBJ2-2,TRBV7-8,.,.,TGTGCCAGCAGCTTTAGTCTGAACACCGGGGAGCTGTTTTTT,CASSFSLNTGELFF
TRBJ2-7,TRBV10-1,TRBD2,.,TGCGCCAGCAGGAGCCCCTCTCGGCGGGAGAGCTACGAGCAGTACTTC,CASRSPSRRESYEQYF
TRBJ1-2,TRBV13,TRBD1,.,TGTGCCAGCAGTAGGGACCGAGGGTTCTCAGGGGGCTATGGCTACACCTTC,CASSRDRGFSGGYGYTF
TRBJ2-7,TRBV19,.,few,TGTGCCAGTAGTATGATCGGGGGACGAACCTACGAGCAGTACTTC,CASSMIGGRTYEQYF
TRBJ2-5,TRBV6-6,.,.,TGTGCCAGCAGATCCGGGACTCGACAAGAGACCCAGTACTTC,CASRSGTRQETQYF
TRBJ1-5,TRBV19,.,.,TGTGCCAGTAGTCCCAATAGCAATCAGCCCCAGCATTTT,CASSPNSNQPQHF
TRBJ2-1,TRBV29-1,.,.,TGCAGCGTCACCTTACGGGAGCAGTTCTTC,CSVTLREQFF
TRBJ2-1,TRBV27,.,.,TGTGCCAGCAGTTTATCCGGGAGAAGGGGTGAGCAGTTCTTC,CASSLSGRRGEQFF
TRBJ2-5,TRBV29-1,.,.,TGCAGCGTTGGTATCCGGGAAGGAGAGACCCAGTACTTC,CSVGIREGETQYF
TRBJ2-5,TRBV5-1,.,.,TGCGCCAGCAGCTCGACTTCGGGGGAGTACTTC,CASSSTSGEYF
TRBJ2-7,TRBV10-3,TRBD1,.,TGTGCCATCAGTGGACAGGGGGCCAAGGAGCAGTACTTC,CAISGQGAKEQYF
TRBJ1-2,TRBV20-1,.,.,TGCAGTGCTAGGGCTAGCTATGGCTACACCTTC,CSARASYGYTF
TRBJ2-1,TRBV7-9,TRBD1,.,TGTGCCAGCAGACGCCCGGGGACAGGGGTAAATGAGCAGTTCTTC,CASRRPGTGVNEQFF
TRBJ2-3,TRBV11-3,TRBD2,.,TGTGCCAGCAGCTTAGTCGCGGGAGTGACAGATACGCAGTATTTT,CASSLVAGVTDTQYF
TRBJ2-4,TRBV11-2,TRBD1,.,TGTGCCAGCAGCCCGAGACAGGGTTGGGACATTCAGTACTTC,CASSPRQGWDIQYF
TRBJ2-1,TRBV29-1,.,.,TGCAGCGTGGCTCGCGGTTACTACAATGAGCAGTTCTTC,CSVARGYYNEQFF
TRBJ1-3,TRBV5-8,.,.,TGTGCCAGCACCCATGGATACGGGGGCTCTGGAAACACCATATATTTT,CASTHGYGGSGNTIYF
TRBJ1-2,TRBV20-1,.,once,TGCAGTGCTAGAGCTTCCTATGGCTACACCTTC,CSARASYGYTF
TRBJ2-3,TRBV19,TRBD2,.,TGTGCCAGTACTTCTCGCGGGAGGGAGACAGATACGCAGTATTTT,CASTSRGRETDTQYF
TRBJ2-1,TRBV7-5,.,.,TGTGTCAGAAGCTCTCTTCGTAGCGGGAGTTCCCATGAGCAGTTCTTC,CVRSSLRSGSSHEQFF
TRBJ2-3,TRBV10-3,TRBD2,.,TGTGCCACCCAGTTCGGTGGGGCGGGAGGGCGATTGAGAGATACGCAGTATTTT,CATQFGGAGGRLRDTQYF
TRBJ1-4,TRBV5-1,.,.,TGCGCCAGCAGCTTAAGCTGGGAGAGGGAAAAACTGTTTTTT,CASSLSWEREKLFF
TRBJ1-4,TRBV14,TRBD1,.,TGTGCCAGCAGCCAAGGAGGGGGCGACGAAAAACTGTTTTTT,CASSQGGGDEKLFF
TRBJ2-3,TRBV9,.,.,TGTGCCAGCAGCGCGAGGGTTAATGCAGATACGCAGTATTTT,CASSARVNADTQYF
TRBJ2-3,TRBV28,.,.,TGTGCCAGCAGTGCGCGGATTCTTCCCCCTACGCAGTATTTT,CASSARILPPTQYF
TRBJ1-5,TRBV19,TRBD1,.,TGTGCCAGTAGTACCCGACAGGGGGCTCAGCCCCAGCATTTT,CASSTRQGAQPQHF
TRBJ2-7,TRBV7-8,TRBD2,.,TGTGCCAGCAGCCGACTAGCGGACTACGAGCAGTACTTC,CASSRLADYEQYF
TRBJ2-7,TRBV4-3,.,.,TGCGCCAGCAGCCAAGGGCCTAGCGAGCATTACGAGCAGTACTTC,CASSQGPSEHYEQYF
TRBJ2-5,TRBV9,.,.,TGTGCCAGCAGCCGGGAAACGCGGATACAAGAGACCCAGTACTTC,CASSRETRIQETQYF
TRBJ1-4,TRBV7-9,.,.,TGTGCCAGCAAAAAGGGGGGGCGTTTTAATGAAAAACTGTTTTTT,CASKKGGRFNEKLFF
TRBJ2-5,TRBV30,TRBD2,.,TGTGCCTGGTGCCTGAAGGAGCGGGAGAGTCGAAAAGGGGAGACCCAGTACTTC,CAWCLKERESRKGETQYF
TRBJ2-7,TRBV28,.,few,TGTGCCAGCAGTTTATGGGTAGATCCCTCTCACTACGAGCAGTACTTC,CASSLWVDPSHYEQYF
TRBJ2-7,TRBV5-4,TRBD2,few,TGTGCCAGCAGCTCCGGGACTAGCGGGAGGAGCTCCTACGAGCAGTACTTC,CASSSGTSGRSSYEQYF
TRBJ2-7,TRBV7-8,TRBD1,.,TGTGCCAGCAGCTCCGGGACAGAAGTGTCCGAGCAGTACTTC,CASSSGTEVSEQYF
TRBJ1-2,TRBV6-6,TRBD1,.,TGTGCCAGCAGTTACTCTGCTCCGGGACAGGGGCTCGGCTACACCTTC,CASSYSAPGQGLGYTF
TRBJ1-1,TRBV29-1,TRBD1,.,TGCAGCGTCCCCCACAGGGGGCTTGGCACTGAAGCTTTCTTT,CSVPHRGLGTEAFF
TRBJ1-2,TRBV28,.,few,TGTGCCAGCAGTCCTCGCCAGGAACCAGGGCAAGGCTACACCTTC,CASSPRQEPGQGYTF
TRBJ1-5,TRBV7-8,.,once,TGTGCCAGCAGCTTAGGCTACAGGAGAAGCAATCAGCCCCAGCATTTT,CASSLGYRRSNQPQHF
TRBJ2-1,TRBV5-1,TRBD2,.,TGCGCCAGCTCTCCTGTCGGGCTAGCGGGAGGGTTCGGTGGTAATGAGCAGTTCTTC,CASSPVGLAGGFGGNEQFF
TRBJ2-5,TRBV19,.,.,TGTGCCAGTAGGAGTACGGGAGTGGGAGAGACCCAGTACTTC,CASRSTGVGETQYF
TRBJ1-1,TRBV6-1,.,.,TGTGCCAGCAGTCCCCACAGGGATTCAGTCTTTGAAGCTTTCTTT,CASSPHRDSVFEAFF
TRBJ2-5,TRBV5-4,.,.,TGTGCCAGCAGCAGGTCAGAGGGAGTGGAGACCCAGTACTTC,CASSRSEGVETQYF
TRBJ1-1,TRBV14,.,.,TGTGCCAGCAGCTGCGGGAGGGACGACACTGAAGCTTTCTTT,CASSCGRDDTEAFF
TRBJ2-2,TRBV7-9,.,.,TGTGCCAGCACCCGGGAAACCGGGGAGCTGTTTTTT,CASTRETGELFF
TRBJ2-7,TRBV28,.,once,TGTGCCAGCAGTTTTGGGTCGCGGCAGGGAAAGTACGAGCAGTACTTC,CASSFGSRQGKYEQYF
TRBJ2-5,TRBV14,TRBD2,.,TGTGCCAGCAGCCATACCGGGACTAGCGGCCTGTTGGCCCAAGAGACCCAGTACTTC,CASSHTGTSGLLAQETQYF
TRBJ1-5,TRBV19,.,.,TGTGCCAGTAACGAGGACTTATATAGCAATCAGCCCCAGCATTTT,CASNEDLYSNQPQHF
TRBJ2-1,TRBV7-9,.,.,TGTGCCAGCAGGTCTCCCTACAATGAGCAGTTCTTC,CASRSPYNEQFF
TRBJ2-5,TRBV4-1,TRBD1,.,TGCGCCAGCAGCCAAGAGGTGACAGGGTTGCAAGAGACCCAGTACTTC,CASSQEVTGLQETQYF
TRBJ2-2,TRBV18,TRBD2,.,TGTGCCAGCTCACCACCGAAGCGGGAGGGCCTTATCGACACCGGGGAGCTGTTTTTT,CASSPPKREGLIDTGELFF
TRBJ1-3,TRBV5-1,TRBD1,.,TGCGCCAGCAGCTTGGAGTGGCAGGGGGTCCCATCTGGAAACACCATATATTTT,CASSLEWQGVPSGNTIYF